The 25 T cell receptor beta chains listed next were all sequenced from one sample in a study of cytomegalovirus exposure and HLA in healthy donors. It was with 60 Vbeta and 13 Jbeta primers that the PCR ran. Assay used: immunoSEQ multiplex PCR; TCRdb lists only in-frame clones, some missing. The repertoire has roughly 150,000 clones, roughly 82% of them found once; the top ten carry 6.6%. The specimen was PBMCs. These receptor sequences come from a woman between 45 and 60 years old in good health and CMV-seropositive.

CDR3 in amino acids: CASSEGGVWHTDTQYF. The CDR3 nucleotides read TGTGCCAGCAGTGAGGGCGGGGTATGGCACACAGATACGCAGTATTTT. V is TRBV6-1 and J is TRBJ2-3; D might be TRBD2 (6 bases). Germline CDR1 MNHNS, CDR2 SASEGT. Trimming left V 3 bases short and J 2 bases short, with 15 bases between. The CDR3 runs 16 residues.

The chain carries TRBV4-1 and TRBJ2-1, with 13 bases that match TRBD2. This CDR3 region has 15 residues. V dropped 4 bases and J dropped 7; count of bases not matched to a gene: 4. Germline CDR1 and CDR2: MGHRA and YSYEKL. This CDR3 is CASSPGLAGSNEQFF. CDR3 nucleotide sequence: TGCGCCAGCAGCCCGGGACTAGCGGGGAGTAATGAGCAGTTCTTC.

This clone was counted a single time. V and J are TRBV5-1 and TRBJ2-1; 14 bases map to TRBD2. The CDR3 has 21 residues. Germline CDR1 reads SGHRS; CDR2 reads YFSETQ. V trimming: 3 bases; J trimming: 0 bases; junction bases outside the gene matches: 14. The CDR3 loop is CASSSGRGLAGGKSSYNEQFF. CDR3 sequence (DNA): TGCGCCAGCAGCTCGGGGCGAGGACTAGCGGGGGGCAAGAGCTCCTACAATGAGCAGTTCTTC.

This chain connects TRBV6-6 to TRBJ2-1; 9 bases match TRBD1. J was trimmed by 9 bases and V by 4 bases; bases with no gene match: 7. The germline V gene encodes CDR1 MNHNY and CDR2 SVGAGI (reference sequence). This CDR3 contains 14 residues. CDR3 in amino acids: CASSSGQGWSEQFF. The DNA of the CDR3 is TGTGCCAGCAGTTCGGGACAGGGCTGGAGTGAGCAGTTCTTC.

V is TRBV5-6 and J is TRBJ2-3; 9 bases line up with TRBD2. The CDR3 has 17 amino acids. Germline CDR1 reads SGHDT; CDR2 reads YYEEEE. V was clipped by 3 bases and J by 0 bases; unmatched bases: 8. The CDR3 DNA is TGTGCCAGCAGCTCCCGTGTGGGGACTAGCAGCACAGATACGCAGTATTTT. Amino acid sequence: CASSSRVGTSSTDTQYF. Full variable domain (missing parts from reference TRBV5-6 and TRBJ2-3): DAGVTQSPTHLIKTRGQQVTLRCSPKSGHDTVSWYQQALGQGPQFIFQYYEEEERQRGNFPDRFSGHQFPNYSSELNVNALLLGDSALYLCASSSRVGTSSTDTQYFGPGTRLTVL.

The chain employs TRBV5-4 and TRBJ1-6, with TRBD1 as a possible D gene (6 bases). The germline CDR1 and CDR2 sequences are SGHNT and YYREEE (reference sequence). Trimming shortened V by 0 bases and J by 9 bases, and 13 bases separated the two germline ends. This CDR3 has 15 residues. In DNA form, the CDR3 reads TGTGCCAGCAGCTTGGATCTACAGGGAGCTTCACCCCTCCACTTT. It is translated as CASSLDLQGASPLHF.

The CDR3 nucleotides are TGTGCCAGCAGTTACGGAGTCAATTCACCCCTCCACTTT. Protein sequence: CASSYGVNSPLHF. The chain recombines TRBV6-5 with TRBJ1-6; D is uncertain. The CDR3 spans 13 residues. Trimming stripped 2 bases from V and 7 bases from J, with 6 bases between. Germline V gene data show CDR1 as MNHEY and CDR2 as SVGAGI.

The chain has TRBV7-8 and TRBJ2-5; the D gene is possibly TRBD2 (6 bases). The J call may be faulty, since TRBJ2-7 better matches the DNA end. Germline CDR1 reads SGHVS; CDR2 reads FQNEAQ. The CDR3 is 15 amino acids. In nucleotides, the CDR3 is TGTGCCAGCAGCAGCAAACTGGGGGGACCTAACGAGCAGTACTTC. Translating it yields CASSSKLGGPNEQYF.

This clone was seen a single time. This rearrangement joins TRBV6-1 to TRBJ1-1; weak D call: TRBD1 (6 bases). CDR1 is MNHNS, CDR2 SASEGT, per germline. V lost 10 bases and J 6 bases, leaving 18 bases between the germline ends. The CDR3 length is 13 residues. CDR3 nucleotide sequence: TGTGCCACCAAACAGTTTTGGGGGCCTGAAGCTTTCTTT. This encodes CATKQFWGPEAFF.

CDR3 nucleotide sequence: TGTGCCAGCAGTCCGGGGACAGGGACCTATGGCTACACCTTC. It specifies CASSPGTGTYGYTF. The chain uses TRBV6-5 and TRBJ1-2, with 9 bases identical to TRBD1. CDR3 length equals 14 residues. Per the germline V gene, CDR1 is MNHEY and CDR2 is SVGAGI. After removal of 5 bases from V and 4 bases from J, the junction contained 5 bases not matched to a gene.

The chain recombines TRBV19 with TRBJ2-7, with a tentative D call TRBD1 (6 bases). V lost 1 base to trimming and J lost 6 bases, with 13 bases between them. The V gene's germline CDR1 is LNHDA and CDR2 SQIVND (reference sequence). The CDR3 consists of 14 residues. The CDR3 spells CASSIGTGFREQYF. The CDR3, as DNA: TGTGCCAGTAGTATAGGCACAGGGTTCCGCGAGCAGTACTTC.

In its sample, this clone was seen once. This chain links TRBV7-9 with TRBJ2-2; D ambiguous. In germline, CDR1 is SEHNR, CDR2 FQNEAQ (reference sequence). Trimming took 2 bases from V and 8 from J, leaving 9 bases between them. The CDR3 loop spans 13 amino acids. This chain's CDR3 is CASSLQSRGELFF. As DNA, the CDR3 is TGTGCCAGCAGCTTACAATCGAGGGGGGAGCTGTTTTTT.

The chain links TRBV12-5 to TRBJ1-6; 7 positions match TRBD1. Germline V lookup: CDR1 LGHNT, CDR2 FRNRAP. V shed 5 bases and J 6 bases; nucleotides not matched to a gene: 10. This CDR3 is 16 amino acids long. The CDR3 bases are TGTGCTAGTGGTCCTGGGGGGACAGTGGGTAATTCACCCCTCCACTTT. This codes for CASGPGGTVGNSPLHF.

On this clone itself: Compared with germline, one end of the junction differs, possibly owing to a read error. The chain couples TRBV7-9 to TRBJ2-7, with 11 bases matching TRBD2. The CDR3 sequence is 16 residues long. The germline CDR1 and CDR2 sequences are SEHNR and FQNEAQ (reference sequence). The CDR3 DNA reads TGTTCCAGCAGCCCGAACCCGACTAGCGGGGTATACGAGCAGTACTTC. Translated: CSSSPNPTSGVYEQYF. The full variable domain, with the rest looked up from reference TRBV7-9 and TRBJ2-7, is DTGVSQNPRHKITKRGQNVTFRCDPISEHNRLYWYRQTLGQGPEFLTYFQNEAQLEKSRLLSDRFSAERPKGSFSTLEIQRTEQGDSAMYLCSSSPNPTSGVYEQYFGPGTRLTVT.

The V gene is TRBV5-1, the J gene TRBJ2-1; the D gene is possibly TRBD2 (5 bases). Between the trimmed V and J ends, which lost 0 bases and 9 bases, there was a span of 13 bases. The CDR3 contains 14 residues. Per germline, CDR1 SGHRS and CDR2 YFSETQ. Written as DNA, the CDR3 is TGCGCCAGCAGCTTGGTCGGTAGCGTGGGTGAGCAGTTCTTC. As protein: CASSLVGSVGEQFF.

The chain employs TRBV15 and TRBJ2-7; 11 nucleotides align to TRBD1. This CDR3 region has 14 residues. Per germline, CDR1 LNHNV and CDR2 YYDKDF (reference sequence). V trimming: 3 bases; J trimming: 7 bases; junction bases outside the gene matches: 5. CDR3 region: CATSRDRGRREQYF. The DNA of the CDR3 is TGTGCCACCAGCAGGGACAGGGGGCGCCGAGAGCAGTACTTC.

The rearrangement uses TRBV10-2 and TRBJ1-6; perhaps TRBD1 as D (5 bases). Trimming stripped 5 bases from V and 9 bases from J, with 20 bases between. Per germline, CDR1 WSHSY and CDR2 SAAADI. This CDR3 contains 16 residues. The CDR3 loop is CASSLVSGAGLSPLHF. In DNA, the CDR3 is TGCGCCAGCAGTTTGGTTTCGGGTGCAGGGCTTTCACCCCTCCACTTT.

The chain recombines TRBV28 with TRBJ1-5; TRBD1 might be the D (5 bases). Trimming took off 7 bases at V and 5 bases at J, with 12 bases between the two ends. The CDR3 length is 13 residues. The germline V gene has CDR1 MDHEN and CDR2 SYDVKM. For the CDR3, the DNA is TGTGCCAGCACCCTGGGGGGGGATCAGCCCCAGCATTTT. Its translation is CASTLGGDQPQHF.

The chain recombines TRBV30 with TRBJ1-2; 10 bases agree with TRBD1. The CDR3 contains 16 residues. Trimming removed 2 bases from V and 8 bases from J; junction bases left unmatched: 14. Germline V gene sequence: CDR1 GTSNPN, CDR2 SVGIG (reference sequence). The CDR3 nucleotides read TGTGCCTGGAGTAAGACAAGACCCGGGACAGGGGCGGGCTACACCTTC. Translation: CAWSKTRPGTGAGYTF.

The chain is built from TRBV2 and TRBJ2-1, with 11 bases fitting TRBD2. CDR1 and CDR2 from the germline V gene are SNHLY and FYNNEI. V trimming: 2 bases; J trimming: 5 bases; junction bases outside the gene matches: 2. The CDR3 is 15 amino acids. The CDR3 loop is CASSESSGGHNEQFF. The DNA of the CDR3 is TGTGCCAGCAGTGAATCTAGCGGGGGGCACAATGAGCAGTTCTTC.

This clone was detected only a few times. V and J are TRBV5-8 and TRBJ1-4; D may be TRBD1 (6 bases). Trimming removed 0 bases at V and 8 bases at J, with 17 bases between. The V gene's germline CDR1 is SGHTS and CDR2 YDEGEE. The CDR3 spans 16 residues. CDR3 residues: CASSLVMGQGQEKLFF. The CDR3 coding sequence is TGTGCCAGCAGCTTGGTAATGGGGCAGGGGCAAGAAAAACTGTTTTTT.

The chain employs TRBV9 and TRBJ2-5, with TRBD2 as a possible D gene (5 bases). V lost 0 bases and J 3 bases, leaving 9 bases between the germline ends. The germline CDR1 and CDR2 sequences are SGDLS and YYNGEE. The CDR3 runs to 14 residues. The CDR3 reads CASSVGNGEETQYF. The CDR3 nucleotides read TGTGCCAGCAGCGTAGGGAACGGGGAAGAGACCCAGTACTTC.

The V and J genes are TRBV5-6 and TRBJ2-3, with 10 nucleotides matching TRBD2. CDR3 size: 16 residues. The J segment lost 4 bases and the V segment lost 7 bases, leaving 12 bases of the junction unmatched. The germline CDR1 and CDR2 sequences are SGHDT and YYEEEE. CDR3 loop: CASLFRERGGSDTQYF. CDR3 DNA sequence: TGTGCCAGCTTGTTCCGGGAGCGGGGGGGGTCAGATACGCAGTATTTT.

The chain combines TRBV19 with TRBJ1-6; D not certain. Germline CDR1 reads LNHDA; CDR2 reads SQIVND (reference sequence). This CDR3 contains 12 residues. V shed 5 bases and J shed 13 bases, with 12 bases lying between them. The CDR3 protein is CASSLGGGPLHF. The CDR3 nucleotides read TGTGCCAGTAGTTTGGGCGGAGGGCCCCTCCACTTT.

This rearrangement joins TRBV7-6 to TRBJ2-7, with a possible D match to TRBD2 (5 bases). V was shortened by 3 bases and J by 7 bases, with 13 bases between the two germline ends. Germline V gives CDR1 SGHVS, CDR2 FNYEAQ. This CDR3 has 13 amino acids. The DNA for the CDR3 is TGTGCCAGCAGCTTTACACGGGGTGAAGAGCAGTACTTC. Its protein product is CASSFTRGEEQYF.